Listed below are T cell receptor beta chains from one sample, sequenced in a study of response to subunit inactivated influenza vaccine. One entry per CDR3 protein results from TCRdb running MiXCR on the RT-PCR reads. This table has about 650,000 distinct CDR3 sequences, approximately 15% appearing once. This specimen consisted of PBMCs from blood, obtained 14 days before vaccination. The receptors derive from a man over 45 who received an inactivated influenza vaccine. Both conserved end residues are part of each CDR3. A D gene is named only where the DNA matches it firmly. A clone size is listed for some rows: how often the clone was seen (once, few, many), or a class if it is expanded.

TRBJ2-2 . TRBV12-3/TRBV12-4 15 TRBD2 CASTLSGGRAGELFF TGTGCCAGCACCCTTAGCGGGGGGCGGGCCGGGGAGCTGTTTTTT
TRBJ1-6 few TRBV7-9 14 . CASTSGGQGSPLHF TGTGCCAGCACCTCTGGGGGGCAGGGATCACCCCTCCACTTT
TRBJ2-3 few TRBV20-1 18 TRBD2 CSARVGPSKRGATDTQYF TGCAGTGCTAGAGTTGGCCCTTCTAAGCGGGGGGCCACAGATACGCAGTATTTT
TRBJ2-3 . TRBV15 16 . CATSRGVSEETDTQYF TGTGCCACCAGCAGAGGGGTGAGCGAGGAGACAGATACGCAGTATTTT
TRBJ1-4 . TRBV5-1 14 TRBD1 CASSAGQGAEKLFF TGCGCCAGCAGCGCGGGACAGGGGGCTGAAAAACTGTTTTTT
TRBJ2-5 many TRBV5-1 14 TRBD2 CASKTSELQETQYF TGCGCCAGCAAAACTAGCGAGTTACAAGAGACCCAGTACTTC
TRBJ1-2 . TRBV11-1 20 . CASSSYDPPGPNLPNYGYTF TGTGCCAGCAGCTCGTACGACCCCCCGGGACCGAACCTACCTAACTATGGCTACACCTTC
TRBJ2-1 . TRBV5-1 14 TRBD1 CASSFTGTGDEQFF TGCGCCAGCAGCTTTACCGGGACAGGGGATGAGCAGTTCTTC
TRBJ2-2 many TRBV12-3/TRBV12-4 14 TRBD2 CASSLREGTGELFF TGTGCCAGCAGCTTAAGGGAGGGGACCGGGGAGCTGTTTTTT
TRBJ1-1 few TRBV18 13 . CASSSAEGTEAFF TGTGCCAGCTCCTCCGCGGAGGGGACTGAAGCTTTCTTT
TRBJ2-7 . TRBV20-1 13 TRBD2 CSASGRLPYEQYF TGCAGTGCTAGCGGGAGGTTACCCTACGAGCAGTACTTC
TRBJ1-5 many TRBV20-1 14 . CSADARGSNQPQHF TGCAGTGCTGACGCCAGGGGAAGCAATCAGCCCCAGCATTTT
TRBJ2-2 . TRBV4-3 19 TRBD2 CASSLRLLGSGRVPGELFF TGCGCCAGCAGCCTAAGATTACTCGGTAGCGGGAGGGTCCCCGGGGAGCTGTTTTTT
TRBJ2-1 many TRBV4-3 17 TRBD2 CASSQDSPGLAYNEQFF TGCGCCAGCAGCCAAGATAGTCCGGGACTAGCCTACAATGAGCAGTTCTTC
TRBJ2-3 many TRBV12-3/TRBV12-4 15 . CASSLQPLGTDTQYF TGTGCCAGCAGTTTACAACCATTGGGCACAGATACGCAGTATTTT
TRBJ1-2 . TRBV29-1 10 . CSVGGAGYTF TGCAGCGTTGGGGGGGCTGGCTACACCTTC
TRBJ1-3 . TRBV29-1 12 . CSCLCSGNTIYF TGCAGCTGCCTGTGCTCTGGAAACACCATATATTTT
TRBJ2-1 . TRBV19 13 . CAVKPGRDNEQFF TGTGCCGTCAAGCCGGGACGAGACAATGAGCAGTTCTTC